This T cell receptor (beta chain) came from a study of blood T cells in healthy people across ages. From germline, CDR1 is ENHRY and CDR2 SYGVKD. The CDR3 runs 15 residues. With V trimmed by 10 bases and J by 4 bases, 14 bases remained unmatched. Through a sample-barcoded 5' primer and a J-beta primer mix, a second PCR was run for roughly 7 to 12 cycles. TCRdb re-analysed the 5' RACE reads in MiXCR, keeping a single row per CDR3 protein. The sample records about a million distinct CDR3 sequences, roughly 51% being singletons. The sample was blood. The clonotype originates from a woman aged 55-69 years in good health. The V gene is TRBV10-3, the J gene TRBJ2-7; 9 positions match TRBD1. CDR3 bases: TGTGCCAGCAGAACCGGGACAGGGAATGGTTACGAGCAGTACTTC. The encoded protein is CASRTGTGNGYEQYF.